Each of the 32 T cell receptor beta chains below was sequenced from the same sample in a study of T cell changes during pregnancy in multiple sclerosis. TCRdb keeps only in-frame clones here, not all; method: immunoSEQ multiplex PCR. This sample has 100,000 or so clones, with more than 80% found just once. Sample: peripheral blood, taken in the second trimester of pregnancy. The origin of the receptors is a female donor with multiple sclerosis, enrolled in a pregnancy study.

The rearrangement joins TRBV7-3 to TRBJ2-3; 10 bases map to TRBD2. The CDR3 covers 17 residues. Germline values: CDR1 SGHTA, CDR2 FQGTGA. V lost 5 bases to trimming and J lost 6 bases; unmatched junction nucleotides: 14. The CDR3 reads CASSPSLLAGVGDTQYF. Here the CDR3 DNA reads TGTGCCAGCAGCCCCTCCCTTCTAGCGGGAGTGGGTGATACGCAGTATTTT.

The genes are TRBV15 and TRBJ1-1; D not resolved. This CDR3 region has 16 residues. Germline assignment: CDR1 LNHNV and CDR2 YYDKDF (reference sequence). V lost 0 bases, J lost 10 bases, and 21 bases lay in between. This CDR3 reads CATSRDNVQSRGRAFF. The DNA of the CDR3 is TGTGCCACCAGCAGAGATAACGTACAAAGTAGAGGGAGAGCTTTCTTT.

The gene calls are TRBV29-1 and TRBJ2-7; 8 bases are a match to TRBD1. Germline lookup yields CDR1 SQVTM and CDR2 ANQGSEA. The J segment lost 2 bases and the V segment lost 6 bases, leaving 3 bases of the junction unmatched. The length of the CDR3 is 12 residues. The CDR3 nucleotides are TGCAGCGTCAGACAGGGGACCTACGAGCAGTACTTC. Its protein is CSVRQGTYEQYF.

The chain is built from TRBV18 and TRBJ2-3; the D gene is possibly TRBD1 (6 bases). The CDR3 loop spans 15 amino acids. Germline loops: CDR1 KGHSH, CDR2 LQKENI. The V and J ends lost 1 base and 4 bases respectively, with 12 bases between them. The CDR3 here is CASSPLNRAPDTQYF. The CDR3 bases are TGTGCCAGCTCACCACTGAACAGGGCTCCAGATACGCAGTATTTT.

To note about this clone: One junction end does not reproduce the germline sequence, and a read error may be involved. This rearrangement joins TRBV7-9 to TRBJ2-7, with TRBD1 as a possible D gene (6 bases). The germline V gene has CDR1 SEHNR and CDR2 FQNEAQ (reference sequence). The CDR3 sequence is 11 residues long. The CDR3 nucleotides are TGTGCCAGCACCTTACAGGGCGAGCAGTACTTC. Amino acids: CASTLQGEQYF.

The chain carries TRBV9 and TRBJ1-1; D possibly corresponds to TRBD1 (5 bases). The CDR3 has 15 amino acids. CDR1 and CDR2 (germline): SGDLS, YYNGEE. Trimming stripped 4 bases from V and 2 bases from J, with 15 bases between. This chain's CDR3 is CASSSQGSTNTEAFF. The CDR3 DNA follows: TGTGCCAGCAGCTCCCAGGGTAGTACTAACACTGAAGCTTTCTTT.

This clone was picked up a small number of times. This rearrangement joins TRBV4-1 to TRBJ1-4; no definite D call. Germline V gene data show CDR1 as MGHRA and CDR2 as YSYEKL. Trimming took 0 bases from V and 0 from J, leaving 8 bases between them. The CDR3 is 16 amino acids. CDR3 residues: CASSQELPATNEKLFF. The CDR3 coding sequence is TGCGCCAGCAGCCAAGAACTGCCTGCAACTAATGAAAAACTGTTTTTT.

V usage is TRBV5-4 and J usage is TRBJ2-3; the match to TRBD1 covers 9 bases. From germline, CDR1 is SGHNT and CDR2 YYREEE (reference sequence). The J segment lost 3 bases and the V segment lost 3 bases, leaving 5 bases of the junction unmatched. CDR3 length equals 15 residues. CDR3 residues: CASSSRTGVTDTQYF. In nucleotides, the CDR3 is TGTGCCAGCAGCTCACGGACAGGGGTGACAGATACGCAGTATTTT.

The rearrangement links TRBV30 to TRBJ2-1, with D possibly TRBD2 on 6 matching bases. V lost 2 bases and J lost 7, with 18 bases in between. Germline CDR1 and CDR2: GTSNPN and SVGIG (reference sequence). There are 15 residues in the CDR3. The CDR3: CAWSYIREKKNEQFF. The CDR3 bases are TGTGCCTGGAGTTACATCCGGGAGAAAAAGAATGAGCAGTTCTTC.

The gene calls are TRBV5-1 and TRBJ1-6, with 12 bases fitting TRBD1. The CDR3 is 19 residues long. Trimming took 4 bases from V and 5 from J; bases not matched to a gene: 13. Looked up from germline, CDR1 is SGHRS and CDR2 is YFSETQ. CDR3 residues: CASSRKPGQGARDNSPLHF. In DNA, the CDR3 is TGCGCCAGCAGCCGAAAGCCGGGACAGGGGGCTCGGGATAATTCACCCCTCCACTTT. Using reference TRBV5-1 and TRBJ1-6 for the parts outside the CDR3, the full variable domain is KAGVTQTPRYLIKTRGQQVTLSCSPISGHRSVSWYQQTPGQGLQFLFEYFSETQRNKGNFPGRFSGRQFSNSRSEMNVSTLELGDSALYLCASSRKPGQGARDNSPLHFGNGTRLTVT.

The chain joins TRBV5-6 to TRBJ1-2; D remains ambiguous. The CDR3 has 14 residues. V lost 4 bases and J 0 bases, leaving 10 bases between the germline ends. CDR1 SGHDT and CDR2 YYEEEE come from the germline V gene. The DNA of the CDR3 is TGTGCCAGCAGCCCCAGGCTATCTAACTATGGCTACACCTTC. The encoded protein is CASSPRLSNYGYTF.

The rearrangement links TRBV11-2 to TRBJ2-3; a possible D gene is TRBD2 (5 bases). Trimming pared 0 bases from V and 2 bases from J, leaving 9 bases between. Germline CDR1 and CDR2: SGHAT and FQNNGV. CDR3 length: 15 residues. The CDR3 DNA is TGTGCCAGCAGCTTAGATCGCGGGTTCACAGATACGCAGTATTTT. Translating gives CASSLDRGFTDTQYF.

On this clone itself: This sample includes further DNA sequences coding for the same CDR3. The chain is built from TRBV6-1 and TRBJ1-5; tentative D call: TRBD1 (5 bases). The CDR3 contains 14 residues. V lost 4 bases and J 1 base, leaving 8 bases between the germline ends. Germline loops: CDR1 MNHNS, CDR2 SASEGT. This CDR3 reads CASSGQGSNQPQHF. The CDR3 bases are TGTGCCAGCAGTGGGCAGGGAAGCAATCAGCCCCAGCATTTT.

The rearrangement uses TRBV10-3 and TRBJ1-5; 9 bases map to TRBD1. The CDR3 spans 17 residues. CDR1 and CDR2 from the germline V gene are ENHRY and SYGVKD. V lost 10 bases and J lost 0; bases outside the gene matches: 13. This CDR3 is CATSDRGPNYSNQPQHF. The CDR3 bases are TGTGCCACCTCGGACAGGGGACCAAATTATAGCAATCAGCCCCAGCATTTT.

The chain is built from TRBV5-4 and TRBJ2-2; a weak D match, TRBD2 (5 bases). Germline loops: CDR1 SGHNT, CDR2 YYREEE (reference sequence). The CDR3 length is 13 residues. V lost 0 bases and J lost 6, with 6 bases in between. The CDR3 nucleotides are TGTGCCAGCAGCTTGGGGGGAGCCGGGGAGCTGTTTTTT. Its translation is CASSLGGAGELFF.

This chain links TRBV6-5 with TRBJ1-4; tentative D call: TRBD1 (6 bases). Germline assignment: CDR1 MNHEY and CDR2 SVGAGI. The CDR3 spans 14 residues. Trimming took 2 bases from V and 8 from J, leaving 12 bases between them. CDR3 residues: CASSYRSQGEKLFF. CDR3 in DNA: TGTGCCAGCAGTTACAGGTCTCAGGGGGAAAAACTGTTTTTT.

The chain links TRBV7-3 to TRBJ2-3; the match to TRBD2 covers 9 bases. The CDR3 runs 16 residues. Germline CDR1 reads SGHTA; CDR2 reads FQGTGA. V dropped 5 bases and J dropped 4; count of bases not matched to a gene: 10. CDR3 DNA: TGTGCCAGCAGCCCGGTAGCGGGAGTCCAGGCAGATACGCAGTATTTT. Its translation is CASSPVAGVQADTQYF.

The chain is built from TRBV6-6 and TRBJ2-5; tentative D call: TRBD2 (6 bases). The CDR3 loop spans 14 amino acids. CDR1 and CDR2 (germline): MNHNY, SVGAGI (reference sequence). V lost 6 bases to trimming and J lost 2 bases, with 13 bases between them. CDR3 DNA: TGTGCCAGCAGGACGGGACTCCAGCAAGAGACCCAGTACTTC. Amino acid sequence: CASRTGLQQETQYF.

The chain joins TRBV4-2 to TRBJ2-7; possible D gene TRBD2, 5 bases. There are 14 residues in the CDR3. The V end lost 4 bases, the J end lost 2 bases, and 12 bases lay between the germline ends. Germline V lookup: CDR1 LGHNA, CDR2 YNFKEQ. The CDR3 nucleotides read TGTGCCAGCAGCCCCTCCCGGGATGCCTACGAGCAGTACTTC. Amino acid sequence: CASSPSRDAYEQYF.

The chain combines TRBV23-1 with TRBJ2-2; tentatively, D is TRBD2 (6 bases). TRBV23-1 is filed as an ORF, its function uncertain. CDR3 length: 13 residues. V was cut by 10 bases and J by 6 bases, with 15 bases left in between. Written as DNA, the CDR3 is TGCGCCACGGGTCTAGCGCCCCCCGGGGAGCTGTTTTTT. Amino acid sequence: CATGLAPPGELFF.

This chain joins TRBV5-4 and TRBJ2-1, with D perhaps TRBD2 (5 bases). From germline, CDR1 is SGHNT and CDR2 YYREEE (reference sequence). The length of the CDR3 is 13 residues. V was clipped by 4 bases and J by 4 bases, with 9 bases between them. In DNA form, the CDR3 reads TGTGCCAGCAGCAGACGGGAATACAATGAGCAGTTCTTC. It encodes CASSRREYNEQFF.

V is TRBV18 and J is TRBJ1-1; 7 bases are a match to TRBD1. Germline V gene data show CDR1 as KGHSH and CDR2 as LQKENI. The V segment lost 7 bases and the J segment 0 bases; nucleotides outside the gene matches: 5. This CDR3 is built from 14 residues. CDR3 region: CASLRQGVNTEAFF. The CDR3 coding sequence is TGTGCCAGCTTACGACAGGGTGTGAACACTGAAGCTTTCTTT.

V is TRBV11-1 and J is TRBJ2-3; 7 bases line up with TRBD2. V trimming: 0 bases; J trimming: 0 bases; junction bases outside the gene matches: 0. The CDR3 covers 15 residues. Germline CDR1 and CDR2: SGHAT and FQDESV (reference sequence). CDR3 loop: CASSLAGGSTDTQYF. In DNA, the CDR3 is TGTGCCAGCAGCTTAGCGGGGGGGAGCACAGATACGCAGTATTTT.

The CDR3 spells CASSTRQEYQETQYF. Here the CDR3 DNA reads TGTGCCAGCAGCACCCGACAGGAATACCAAGAGACCCAGTACTTC. V usage is TRBV9 and J usage is TRBJ2-5, with TRBD1 as a possible D gene (6 bases). Germline CDR1 is SGDLS and CDR2 is YYNGEE. The CDR3 contains 15 residues. V dropped 4 bases and J dropped 0 bases, with 13 bases sitting between them.

V gene TRBV5-1 combines with J gene TRBJ2-1; 12 positions agree with TRBD1. After removal of 4 bases from V and 9 bases from J, the junction contained 11 bases not matched to a gene. The CDR3 is 16 amino acids. Looked up from germline, CDR1 is SGHRS and CDR2 is YFSETQ. The CDR3 loop is CASSPRDRGPATEQFF. The CDR3 DNA reads as TGCGCCAGCAGCCCACGGGACAGGGGGCCAGCGACTGAGCAGTTCTTC.

The gene calls are TRBV19 and TRBJ1-2; D unclear. V lost 5 bases and J lost 8, with 21 bases in between. The CDR3 runs 15 residues. Germline V gene sequence: CDR1 LNHDA, CDR2 SQIVND (reference sequence). Here the CDR3 reads CASSSTAFLRGGYTF. The CDR3 DNA reads as TGTGCCAGTAGTTCAACCGCCTTTCTCAGAGGAGGCTACACCTTC.

This sequence joins TRBV10-3 and TRBJ2-7; TRBD1 matches 7 bases. CDR3 length: 12 residues. Trimming removed 3 bases from V and 10 bases from J; junction bases left unmatched: 6. Germline V gene data show CDR1 as ENHRY and CDR2 as SYGVKD. The CDR3 bases are TGTGCCATCAGTGACGGACAGGTAGAACAGTACTTC. Its protein product is CAISDGQVEQYF.

This chain joins TRBV18 and TRBJ1-4; D ambiguous. This CDR3 comprises 14 residues. The V and J ends lost 0 bases and 7 bases respectively, with 9 bases between them. The germline V gene has CDR1 KGHSH and CDR2 LQKENI. The CDR3 region has the DNA TGTGCCAGCTCACCACCGAACGGGTTTGAAAAACTGTTTTTT. It specifies CASSPPNGFEKLFF.

This chain joins TRBV7-8 and TRBJ2-6; perhaps TRBD1 as D (6 bases). This CDR3 contains 19 residues. Germline V CDR1 and CDR2: SGHVS, FQNEAQ. The V and J ends lost 5 bases and 2 bases respectively, with 22 bases between them. CDR3 sequence (DNA): TGTGCCAGCAGCCCAAACAGCGACAGGTATGCTGCTGGGGCCAACGTCCTGACTTTC. It translates to CASSPNSDRYAAGANVLTF.

The CDR3 DNA follows: TGTGCCAGCAGCAACCGGGGGGACTATGGCTACACCTTC. As protein: CASSNRGDYGYTF. The chain carries TRBV9 and TRBJ1-2, with D tentatively TRBD1 (5 bases). There are 13 residues in the CDR3. V was trimmed by 4 bases and J by 3 bases, leaving 10 bases between them. Looked up from germline, CDR1 is SGDLS and CDR2 is YYNGEE.

The chain carries TRBV11-2 and TRBJ2-1; D is perhaps TRBD2 (6 bases). The V gene's germline CDR1 is SGHAT and CDR2 FQNNGV. The CDR3 has 15 residues. V lost 4 bases and J 2 bases, leaving 12 bases between the germline ends. CDR3 nucleotides: TGTGCCAGCAGCTCCGGACGGGGGACCTACAATGAGCAGTTCTTC. Its protein product is CASSSGRGTYNEQFF.

The gene calls are TRBV27 and TRBJ1-1; a weak D match, TRBD1 (6 bases). CDR3 length: 11 amino acids. CDR1 is MNHEY and CDR2 is SMNVEV in the germline V gene (reference sequence). The V end lost 2 bases, the J end lost 8 bases, and 6 bases lay between the germline ends. Here the CDR3 reads CASSLGQEAFF. The CDR3 bases are TGTGCCAGCAGTTTAGGACAGGAAGCTTTCTTT.